The subject of this entry is one T cell receptor (beta chain). The target of this receptor is not known. No much larger clone exists at a distance of one base, and base qualities are not known. The CDR3 starts with the cysteine, ends with the phenylalanine, and has 16 residues. Only the CDR3 region is kept as DNA, spanning 48 bases read in frame from base 1. The germline V gene (reference sequence) gives CDR1 as MNHNY and CDR2 as SVGAGI. The germline V and J ends show losses of 5 bases and 5 bases respectively, and no gene match explains 9 bases of the junction. The sample belongs to a study of cytomegalovirus exposure and HLA in healthy donors (dated by TCRdb to 2016 to 2017). In terms of the full investigation: An earlier analysis of approximately 550 of the donors reported more than 250 Gb of sequence data and more than 90 million unique TCR beta sequences from about 179 million T cells. An early release that covered approximately 600 HLA-typed donors contained approximately 300 gigabases of sequencing data and around 85 million unique TCR sequences. The genetic ancestry cluster associated with self-reported Caucasian donors included 65% to 90% of the 398 genotyped donors. The aim of the study was to test whether cataloging public T cell receptors could identify signatures of past pathogen exposure. The study used immunosequencing to profile the T cell repertoires of 670 or so subjects and linked those repertoires to cytomegalovirus serostatus. A separate validation cohort of roughly 120 different subjects was used in addition to the 666-subject first cohort. To predict cytomegalovirus infection status, the study combined high-throughput TCR immunosequencing, statistical association of individual TCRs with disease status, and machine learning. To study patterns of TCR occurrence, a later analysis re-analyzed previously published TCR beta repertoires from 666 donors and added high-resolution HLA genotyping. The later analysis used no new phenotypic data to find candidate immune exposures, relying instead on TCR beta sequences and their occurrence across donors. In an earlier analysis of a few hundred of the donors, high-throughput TCR beta sequencing was used to judge whether each TCR beta V gene segment behaved as functional or pseudogenic. Donor age, sex, ethnicity and CMV serostatus were compiled alongside the repertoire data. In a later genetic analysis, genome-wide SNP genotypes for about three fifths of the roughly 670 donors were used, and that subset was treated as a discovery cohort. All discovery cohort repertoires had been generated using a single sequencing platform. Class I and class II HLA loci were covered by the typing at four-digit resolution. Typing coverage differed by locus: A, B, C, DRB1 and DQB1 were typed in about 629-640 donors, DQA1 in around 500, DPA1 in over 600, and DPB1 in around 440. Because of strong linkage in the cohort, roughly five DR-DQ haplotypes were treated as single units for association and clustering. On average, roughly 240,000 unique TCR beta nucleotide sequences were sequenced per donor among fewer than 500 genotyped donors of the cohort, with roughly 19% of those sequences being non-productive.

Study-level results and caveats: HLA typing was unavailable for some donors at each locus, so association tests used only the typed subset. In a later analysis, TCR association rates were found to vary across HLA loci, with the most associated TCRs seen for DRB1 alleles and the fewest for HLA-C alleles. In vitro tests confirmed that a few of the cytomegalovirus-associated TCR beta chains recognize cytomegalovirus antigens. Across donors, most TCR sequences were observed very rarely, whereas some public TCRs were present in many individuals. For the cohort, immune exposure information was limited to CMV serostatus. The sequencing pipeline was judged likely to have produced a cluster of highly shared sequence variants as a technical artifact. A later analysis reported that several top co-occurrence clusters appeared linked to parvovirus B19, influenza, CMV and Epstein-Barr virus. This cohort had only TCR beta chains sequenced, and the lack of alpha or paired-chain data limited which features could be detected. A later analysis associated 16,951 TCR beta sequences with specific HLA alleles at a false discovery rate of 0.05. A further reported finding was that TCR beta sequences accurately predicted the HLA-A and HLA-B alleles for most subjects in the first cohort. Compared with the approximately 600-donor mean, donors in an Asian-associated ancestry cluster had fewer N-insertions in productive TCRs, according to a later genetic analysis. A total of about 150 TCR beta chains were listed by the study as associated with cytomegalovirus. Some IMGT-functional V segments, including TRBV6-2 and TRBV6-3, could not be distinguished by the 87-base-pair reads and were therefore excluded. Roughly uniform sequencing depth across donors was assumed in presence/absence analyses, although this assumption may not hold. An association between a missense DCLRE1C variant and V-gene and J-gene trimming of TCR beta chains was found in a later genetic analysis and replicated in an independent cohort. An earlier analysis of approximately 590 of the donors showed that most TCR beta V segments appeared in productive rearrangements either about 87% or about 30% of the time, which broadly matched IMGT annotations. According to the authors, the approach could potentially be generalized to other disease states and immunological phenotypes. Because counts were too low, seventeen rarely observed V segments, including chromosome 9 orphons, were excluded from the earlier analysis of some 590 of the donors. In a later analysis, most CMV-associated TCR beta chains were found to appear HLA-restricted, with HLA associations seemingly driven largely by CMV exposure. In a later analysis, HLA-associated TCR beta chains showed more clonal expansion and lower generation probabilities than non-associated chains that were equally common. In both the original and validation cohorts, the classifier was reported to diagnose cytomegalovirus status with high specificity and sensitivity. Strong co-occurrence of HLA alleles, especially DR and DQ, made assigning TCR associations to individual alleles difficult. Correlated functional status among segregating V segments might reflect linkage disequilibrium, but an unknown experimental factor could not be ruled out.

The cohort consisted of approximately 690 healthy bone marrow donors. Cohort members were all nominally healthy when sampled, although unrecorded immune exposures were likely present. The donor was CMV seropositive and belonged to the group of 250 to 300 seropositive cohort members. A peripheral blood sample was provided by each donor, and peripheral blood mononuclear cells were used for TCR beta sequencing. The Qiagen DNeasy Blood Extraction Kit was used to extract genomic DNA from the blood cell samples. Receptor amplification or capture employed the immunoSEQ multiplex PCR assay. The multiplex PCR relied on a mix of 60 forward primers for TCR Vbeta segments and 13 reverse primers for TCR Jbeta segments. The CDR3 region of rearranged TCR beta genes was amplified from genomic DNA with a multiplex PCR assay. The Illumina HiSeq System was used to sequence the amplified TCR beta libraries as 87-base-pair reads. The published analysis was carried out like this. A later analysis tallied 75 million to 95 million unique TCR beta chains across the 700 or so repertoires, and approximately 9.9 million of those chains were shared by two or more donors. Raw reads were error-corrected and collapsed into unique sequences by a nearest-neighbor algorithm in which closely related sequences were merged to remove PCR and sequencing errors. V, D and J gene segments were assigned by aligning CDR3 sequences to IMGT reference sequences. Each retained sequence needed at least a six-nucleotide match to both a V gene segment and a J gene segment. Rearrangements were classified as productive when the CDR3 lacked stop codons and remained in frame with V and J, and all other rearrangements were classified as non-productive. CDR3 was defined by IMGT convention, running from the second conserved V-encoded cysteine to the conserved J-encoded phenylalanine. The earlier analysis of around 640 of the donors excluded sequences that lacked an unambiguous match to a single V gene segment. In an earlier analysis of 450 to 700 of the donors, V segments were called functional above 56.7% productive rearrangements and were called segregating when the between-donor standard deviation exceeded 5%. A statistical classification framework was built to diagnose cytomegalovirus status from the catalog of TCR beta chain sequences. V and J gene assignment, in a later analysis, came from comparing TCR nucleotide sequences with IMGT/GENE-DB human TR gene sequences. In a later analysis, CDR3 sequences and most-parsimonious VDJ recombination scenarios were assigned using the TCRdist pipeline. In a later analysis, every TCR beta chain was defined by the combination of its CDR3 amino acid sequence and its V-gene family, and reads without a unique V-gene family were dropped. A later analysis removed several hundred highly shared, low-generation-probability nucleotide sequences to deal with suspected cross-contamination and a sequencing artifact. In a later analysis, a clonal expansion index for each public chain was calculated from normalized within-repertoire ranks of inferred template counts. In a later analysis, generation probabilities were computed using a VDJ recombination model fitted to out-of-frame rearrangements, and the results were checked against IGoR. A later analysis scored TCR-TCR, TCR-HLA and TCR-CMV co-occurrence with hypergeometric tests, applying a repertoire-size bias correction to TCR pairs. A later analysis estimated false discovery rates by permuting HLA or CMV assignments 20 times. In a later analysis, co-occurring TCRs were grouped with DBSCAN, and TCRdist sequence similarity was added when clustering was performed within HLA-allele-positive subsets. For co-occurrence clustering, repertoires with fewer than 30,000 or more than 120,000 public chains were excluded, along with five or six repertoires with anomalous nucleotide sharing. What TCRdb holds here is the immuneACCESS table cut down to in-frame rearrangements. Part of the clones is not present; checked against another copy, under half of the missing clones reflect an unresolved V gene, and the others are unexplained. The V and J calls and clone size come from that table; D and trimming were worked out from the DNA. For this sample there are about 150,000 clones; around two thirds appear just once. The ten largest make up more than 9% of the sample.

The clonotype comes from a young man in good health and CMV-seropositive. This chain joins TRBV6-6 to TRBJ1-6, and TRBD1 matches 7 of the central bases. Sequencing input: PBMCs. The DNA sequence is as follows: TGTGCCAGCAGTAGCGAGGGACAGCGAAATAATTCACCCCTCCACTTT. This gives the protein CASSSEGQRNNSPLHF.